The sequence of this T cell receptor beta chain was determined in a study of blood T cell repertoires in COVID-19. Study-level background: T cells, B-cell-depleted T cells, or PBMCs supplied cDNA or gDNA.

In the original analysis: Reference gene primer amplification in the assay estimated nucleated cell counts. The method was immunoSEQ multiplex PCR; TCRdb's version includes in-frame clones alone and lacks a portion of them. That table supplies the V and J calls and clone size; D and trimming were determined from the DNA. Seen here are roughly 260,000 clones, approximately 87% observed once, and the top ten hold less than 3%. The sequencing sample was made of peripheral blood. This TCR came from a woman aged 45 to 65 with acute or convalescent COVID-19.

CDR3 bases: TGTGCCAGCAGCGTCTACCCGAACACCGGGGAGCTGTTTTTT. Amino acid sequence: CASSVYPNTGELFF. This chain connects TRBV9 to TRBJ2-2; unclear D gene. Germline CDR1 reads SGDLS; CDR2 reads YYNGEE. V was shortened by 2 bases and J by 0 bases, with 5 bases between the two germline ends. This CDR3 has 14 residues.